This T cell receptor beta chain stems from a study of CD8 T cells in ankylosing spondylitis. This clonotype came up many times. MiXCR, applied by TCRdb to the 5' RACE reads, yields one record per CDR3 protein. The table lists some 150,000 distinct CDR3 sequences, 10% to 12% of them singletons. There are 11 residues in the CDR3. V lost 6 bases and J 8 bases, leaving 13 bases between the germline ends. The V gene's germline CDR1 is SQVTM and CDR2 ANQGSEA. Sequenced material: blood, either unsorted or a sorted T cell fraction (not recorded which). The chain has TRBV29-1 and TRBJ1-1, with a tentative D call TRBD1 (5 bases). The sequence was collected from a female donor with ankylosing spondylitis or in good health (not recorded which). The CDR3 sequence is CSVVPGGEAFF. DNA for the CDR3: TGCAGCGTCGTACCGGGGGGGGAAGCTTTCTTT. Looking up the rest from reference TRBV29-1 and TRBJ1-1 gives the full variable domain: SAVISQKPSRDICQRGTSLTIQCQVDSQVTMMFWYRQQPGQSLTLIATANQGSEATYESGFVIDKFPISRPNLTFSTLTVSNMSPEDSSIYLCSVVPGGEAFFGQGTRLTVV.